Each of the 23 T cell receptor beta chains below was sequenced from the same sample in a study of T cell responses to AZD1222 COVID-19 vaccine. Assay: immunoSEQ multiplex PCR; the TCRdb copy retains only in-frame clones and omits some. The data show around 120,000 clones, roughly 84% seen once. The sequencing here drew on peripheral blood, taken on day 0 of AZD1222 vaccination. Receptors were obtained from an adult in good health.

V and J are TRBV25-1 and TRBJ2-5; either TRBD1 or TRBD2 may fit D (5 bases each). CDR1 is MGHDK and CDR2 is SYGVNS in the germline V gene. Between the trimmed V and J ends, which lost 4 bases and 8 bases, there was a span of 11 bases. The CDR3 is 12 amino acids. The chain's CDR3 is CASSAVRDTQYF. In DNA form, the CDR3 reads TGTGCCAGCAGTGCGGTCCGGGACACCCAGTACTTC.

The rearrangement links TRBV2 to TRBJ2-4; TRBD1 might be the D (5 bases). V gave up 1 base and J gave up 8 bases, with 15 bases separating them. The CDR3 runs to 15 residues. The V gene's germline CDR1 is SNHLY and CDR2 FYNNEI. This chain's CDR3 is CASSEGAGNTDIQYF. As DNA, the CDR3 is TGTGCCAGCAGTGAAGGGGCAGGGAATACAGACATTCAGTACTTC. Variable domain in full (rest from reference TRBV2 and TRBJ2-4): EPEVTQTPSHQVTQMGQEVILRCVPISNHLYFYWYRQILGQKVEFLVSFYNNEISEKSEIFDDQFSVERPDGSNFTLKIRSTKLEDSAMYFCASSEGAGNTDIQYFGAGTRLSVL.

The chain is built from TRBV11-2 and TRBJ2-7, with 11 bases aligning to TRBD1. Germline V gene lookup returns CDR1 SGHAT and CDR2 FQNNGV. The V segment lost 3 bases and the J segment 4 bases; nucleotides outside the gene matches: 17. The CDR3 covers 19 residues. The chain's CDR3 is CASSFFSGTGGSFGYEQYF. The DNA of the CDR3 is TGTGCCAGCAGCTTTTTTTCCGGGACAGGGGGAAGTTTCGGGTACGAGCAGTACTTC.

The rearrangement joins TRBV19 to TRBJ1-5, with D tentatively TRBD1 (6 bases). V lost 2 bases to trimming and J lost 3 bases, with 11 bases between them. The germline CDR1 and CDR2 sequences are LNHDA and SQIVND (reference sequence). This CDR3 is 15 amino acids long. This CDR3 reads CASSIPQGHNQPQHF. Written as DNA, the CDR3 is TGTGCCAGTAGTATACCCCAGGGACACAATCAGCCCCAGCATTTT.

The genes are TRBV4-2 and TRBJ1-4; the D is unclear. CDR1 and CDR2 (germline): LGHNA, YNFKEQ. The V end lost 0 bases, the J end lost 3 bases, and 11 bases lay between the germline ends. CDR3 length equals 16 residues. CDR3 nucleotides: TGTGCCAGCAGCCAAGACGCCGGGTTGGCTAATGAAAAACTGTTTTTT. Its translation is CASSQDAGLANEKLFF.

V gene TRBV12-3 or TRBV12-4 combines with J gene TRBJ1-1; the D is unclear. The CDR3 loop spans 12 amino acids. The V gene lost 0 bases and the J gene lost 5 bases, with 4 bases spanning the gap. Here the CDR3 DNA reads TGTGCCAGCAGTTTAGCTGAGACTGAAGCTTTCTTT. Translating it yields CASSLAETEAFF.

J is TRBJ2-3 and V is TRBV29-1; D is unclear. Germline-derived CDR1 and CDR2 are SQVTM and ANQGSEA. Trimming took 0 bases from V and 0 from J, leaving 7 bases between them. This CDR3 is built from 14 residues. The CDR3 sequence: CSVEDAASTDTQYF. The CDR3 coding sequence is TGCAGCGTTGAAGATGCTGCAAGCACAGATACGCAGTATTTT.

The chain carries TRBV6-1 and TRBJ1-2; D unclear. The CDR3 is 14 residues long. V was clipped by 2 bases and J by 5 bases, with 12 bases between them. In germline, CDR1 is MNHNS, CDR2 SASEGT. CDR3 amino acids: CASSELRGGYGYTF. In nucleotides, the CDR3 is TGTGCCAGCAGTGAACTGCGGGGTGGATATGGCTACACCTTC.

This clone is a singleton in its sample. The chain links TRBV19 to TRBJ1-2; D ambiguous. Trimming took off 6 bases at V and 4 bases at J, with 15 bases between the two ends. Germline V gene data show CDR1 as LNHDA and CDR2 as SQIVND (reference sequence). The CDR3 loop spans 14 amino acids. CDR3 in DNA: TGTGCCAGTAGGGCGGGCACAACTCTCTATGGCTACACCTTC. Amino acids: CASRAGTTLYGYTF. The full variable domain, completed using reference TRBV19 and TRBJ1-2, is DGGITQSPKYLFRKEGQNVTLSCEQNLNHDAMYWYRQDPGQGLRLIYYSQIVNDFQKGDIAEGYSVSREKKESFPLTVTSAQKNPTAFYLCASRAGTTLYGYTFGSGTRLTVV.

The V gene is TRBV15, the J gene TRBJ1-6; unclear D gene. CDR3 length equals 16 residues. Germline CDR1 LNHNV, CDR2 YYDKDF (reference sequence). Between the trimmed V and J ends, which lost 5 bases and 10 bases, there was a span of 21 bases. DNA of the CDR3: TGTGCCACCAGCGGGGTTCGGTCCGGCGGGAACTCACCCCTCCACTTT. Translated: CATSGVRSGGNSPLHF.

The chain recombines TRBV11-2 with TRBJ2-1; TRBD2 agrees at 7 bases. This CDR3 has 15 amino acids. Trimming at V came to 0 bases and at J to 7 bases, leaving 6 bases not matched to a gene. The germline CDR1 and CDR2 sequences are SGHAT and FQNNGV. The CDR3: CASSLDRVGGNEQFF. CDR3 nucleotide sequence: TGTGCCAGCAGCTTAGATCGGGTCGGGGGGAATGAGCAGTTCTTC.

The V call is TRBV7-8, the J call TRBJ1-2, with D perhaps TRBD1 (6 bases). This CDR3 is built from 15 residues. Trimming shortened V by 1 base and J by 2 bases, and 11 bases separated the two germline ends. The germline CDR1 and CDR2 sequences are SGHVS and FQNEAQ. Written as DNA, the CDR3 is TGTGCCAGCAGCTTAGTCGCGGGGGCGAACTATGGCTACACCTTC. Protein sequence: CASSLVAGANYGYTF. The entire variable domain, with the rest obtained from reference TRBV7-8 and TRBJ1-2, is as follows: GAGVSQSPRYKVAKRGQDVALRCDPISGHVSLFWYQQALGQGPEFLTYFQNEAQLDKSGLPSDRFFAERPEGSVSTLKIQRTQQEDSAVYLCASSLVAGANYGYTFGSGTRLTVV.

The chain links TRBV18 to TRBJ1-4; D remains ambiguous. Trimming took off 1 base at V and 6 bases at J, with 18 bases between the two ends. This CDR3 contains 17 residues. The germline V gene has CDR1 KGHSH and CDR2 LQKENI. In nucleotides, the CDR3 is TGTGCCAGCTCACCACTGCTCTCTTCGGGGAATGATGAAAAACTGTTTTTT. Translated, it gives CASSPLLSSGNDEKLFF.

V usage is TRBV15 and J usage is TRBJ2-7; 8 bases line up with TRBD2. There are 16 residues in the CDR3. Per germline, CDR1 LNHNV and CDR2 YYDKDF (reference sequence). Unmatched junction bases numbered 13, after V lost 3 bases and J lost 6 bases. DNA of the CDR3: TGTGCCACCAGCAGGCCCGGGGGCGGGGGGACTCGCGAGCAGTACTTC. This encodes CATSRPGGGGTREQYF.

V usage is TRBV5-1 and J usage is TRBJ2-7, with 13 bases lining up with TRBD2. Unmatched junction bases numbered 9, after V lost 4 bases and J lost 5 bases. The CDR3 sequence is 16 residues long. In germline, CDR1 is SGHRS, CDR2 YFSETQ. CDR3 sequence: CASSHGLAGAGNEQYF. CDR3 in DNA: TGCGCCAGCAGCCACGGACTAGCGGGGGCTGGCAACGAGCAGTACTTC. The variable domain in full, with the rest retrieved from reference TRBV5-1 and TRBJ2-7, is KAGVTQTPRYLIKTRGQQVTLSCSPISGHRSVSWYQQTPGQGLQFLFEYFSETQRNKGNFPGRFSGRQFSNSRSEMNVSTLELGDSALYLCASSHGLAGAGNEQYFGPGTRLTVT.

This sequence joins TRBV5-1 and TRBJ1-4, with 7 bases lining up with TRBD1. The CDR3 spans 15 residues. The V gene end was trimmed by 3 bases and the J gene end by 6 bases; junction bases not matched to a gene: 8. Germline lookup yields CDR1 SGHRS and CDR2 YFSETQ. The DNA of the CDR3 is TGCGCCAGCAGCTCTGACAGGGAGGGGTATGAAAAACTGTTTTTT. Translating it yields CASSSDREGYEKLFF.

The chain carries TRBV7-9 and TRBJ1-2, with D perhaps matching TRBD1 (5 bases). The germline V gene encodes CDR1 SEHNR and CDR2 FQNEAQ (reference sequence). V was pared by 6 bases and J by 7 bases, with 15 bases between. This CDR3 comprises 13 residues. CDR3 sequence (DNA): TGTGCCAGCAGTCCCATTAACCAGGGTGGCTACACCTTC. Residues: CASSPINQGGYTF.

The CDR3 DNA is TGTGCCACCAGCAGAGCTGACAGGGGTACTGAAGCTTTCTTT. It specifies CATSRADRGTEAFF. The chain recombines TRBV15 with TRBJ1-1; 8 bases map to TRBD1. Germline CDR1 is LNHNV and CDR2 is YYDKDF (reference sequence). This CDR3 comprises 14 residues. The trim removed 1 base at V and 5 bases at J, leaving 3 bases unmatched. The variable domain in full, completed from reference TRBV15 and TRBJ1-1, reads DAMVIQNPRYQVTQFGKPVTLSCSQTLNHNVMYWYQQKSSQAPKLLFHYYDKDFNNEADTPDNFQSRRPNTSFCFLDIRSPGLGDTAMYLCATSRADRGTEAFFGQGTRLTVV.

This chain links TRBV18 with TRBJ2-1; a possible D gene is TRBD2 (5 bases). Trimming left V 3 bases short and J 9 bases short, with 12 bases between. The CDR3 consists of 13 residues. Germline V lookup: CDR1 KGHSH, CDR2 LQKENI. The CDR3 coding sequence is TGTGCCAGCTCACCGGCCCCCCGGGGTGAGCAGTTCTTC. It codes for CASSPAPRGEQFF.

The rearrangement joins TRBV2 to TRBJ2-7; D possibly matches TRBD1 or TRBD2 (5 bases each). V was clipped by 6 bases and J by 2 bases, with 14 bases between them. The V gene's germline CDR1 is SNHLY and CDR2 FYNNEI. This CDR3 has 14 residues. The CDR3 loop reads CASSTGTTTYEQYF. DNA of the CDR3: TGTGCCAGCAGCACCGGGACGACAACCTACGAGCAGTACTTC. Supplemented by reference TRBV2 and TRBJ2-7, the full variable domain reads EPEVTQTPSHQVTQMGQEVILRCVPISNHLYFYWYRQILGQKVEFLVSFYNNEISEKSEIFDDQFSVERPDGSNFTLKIRSTKLEDSAMYFCASSTGTTTYEQYFGPGTRLTVT.

V usage is TRBV30 and J usage is TRBJ1-3; D not certain. There are 13 residues in the CDR3. Germline V gene data show CDR1 as GTSNPN and CDR2 as SVGIG (reference sequence). Trimming took 3 bases from V and 2 from J, leaving 8 bases between them. CDR3: CAWRPGAGNTIYF. The DNA for the CDR3 is TGTGCCTGGAGACCTGGGGCTGGAAACACCATATATTTT. The full variable domain, rest sourced from reference TRBV30 and TRBJ1-3, is SQTIHQWPATLVQPVGSPLSLECTVEGTSNPNLYWYRQAAGRGLQLLFYSVGIGQISSEVPQNLSASRPQDRQFILSSKKLLLSDSGFYLCAWRPGAGNTIYFGEGSWLTVV.

The V gene is TRBV18, the J gene TRBJ1-1; D remains ambiguous. The germline V gene encodes CDR1 KGHSH and CDR2 LQKENI. V was clipped by 2 bases and J by 6 bases, with 16 bases between them. The CDR3 runs to 15 residues. The CDR3 loop is CASSPGGLFSAEAFF. The CDR3 nucleotides read TGTGCCAGCTCACCAGGCGGGCTCTTCTCGGCTGAAGCTTTCTTT. Supplemented by reference TRBV18 and TRBJ1-1, the full variable domain reads NAGVMQNPRHLVRRRGQEARLRCSPMKGHSHVYWYRQLPEEGLKFMVYLQKENIIDESGMPKERFSAEFPKEGPSILRIQQVVRGDSAAYFCASSPGGLFSAEAFFGQGTRLTVV.

V usage is TRBV19 and J usage is TRBJ1-3; unclear D gene. Germline CDR1 and CDR2: LNHDA and SQIVND (reference sequence). Trimming removed 5 bases at V and 0 bases at J, with 8 bases between. The CDR3 consists of 14 residues. In DNA form, the CDR3 reads TGTGCCAGTAGTCTCAAAAGCTCTGGAAACACCATATATTTT. This sequence encodes CASSLKSSGNTIYF.